What follows are 2 T cell receptor beta chains derived from one specimen sequenced in a study of cytomegalovirus exposure and HLA in healthy donors (dated by TCRdb to the late 2010s). The library was generated by the immunoSEQ multiplex PCR assay. TCRdb took this table from immuneACCESS and kept in-frame rearrangements with V and J called. Such tables lack part of the clones; where checked against another copy, unresolved V genes explain under half of the gap, and the rest is unexplained. The sample table records roughly 190,000 clones; approximately 89% of these occur just once. Together, the top ten hold 6% to 8% of the sample. The sequenced sample was PBMCs. The receptor source for this set is a young man in good health and CMV-seropositive.

This clone was picked up one time. The genes are TRBV5-1 and TRBJ2-1; the match to TRBD2 covers 11 bases. Germline CDR1 is SGHRS and CDR2 is YFSETQ. The V segment lost 4 bases and the J segment 2 bases; nucleotides outside the gene matches: 5. The CDR3 runs to 16 residues. CDR3 bases: TGCGCCAGCAGCCCCACTAGCGGGAGTCCCTACAATGAGCAGTTCTTC. It translates to CASSPTSGSPYNEQFF.

The chain uses TRBV7-3 and TRBJ2-3; 7 bases align to TRBD2. V shed 3 bases, J shed 3 bases, and the junction held 12 bases outside the gene matches. Germline V CDR1 and CDR2: SGHTA, FQGTGA. The CDR3 is 17 amino acids. CDR3 DNA sequence: TGTGCCAGCAGCTTGGGGCCCGGGGGTAGCGGGACAGATACGCAGTATTTT. Its translation: CASSLGPGGSGTDTQYF.